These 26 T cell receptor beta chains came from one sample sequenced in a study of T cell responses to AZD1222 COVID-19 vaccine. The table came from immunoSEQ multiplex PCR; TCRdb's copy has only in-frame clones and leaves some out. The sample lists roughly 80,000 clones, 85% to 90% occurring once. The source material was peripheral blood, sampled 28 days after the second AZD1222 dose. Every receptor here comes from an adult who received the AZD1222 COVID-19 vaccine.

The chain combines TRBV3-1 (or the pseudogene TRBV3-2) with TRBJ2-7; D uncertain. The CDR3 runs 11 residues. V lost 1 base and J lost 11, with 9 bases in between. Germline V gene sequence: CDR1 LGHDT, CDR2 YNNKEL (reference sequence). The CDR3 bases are TGTGCCAGCAGCCAAGGAAGGGATGAGTACTTC. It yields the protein CASSQGRDEYF.

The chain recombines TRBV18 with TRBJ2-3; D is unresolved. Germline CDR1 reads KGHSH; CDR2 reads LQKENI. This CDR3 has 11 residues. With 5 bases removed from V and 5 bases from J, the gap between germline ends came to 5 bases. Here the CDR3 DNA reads TGTGCCAGCTCATCGCAAGATACGCAGTATTTT. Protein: CASSSQDTQYF. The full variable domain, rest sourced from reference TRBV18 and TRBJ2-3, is NAGVMQNPRHLVRRRGQEARLRCSPMKGHSHVYWYRQLPEEGLKFMVYLQKENIIDESGMPKERFSAEFPKEGPSILRIQQVVRGDSAAYFCASSSQDTQYFGPGTRLTVL.

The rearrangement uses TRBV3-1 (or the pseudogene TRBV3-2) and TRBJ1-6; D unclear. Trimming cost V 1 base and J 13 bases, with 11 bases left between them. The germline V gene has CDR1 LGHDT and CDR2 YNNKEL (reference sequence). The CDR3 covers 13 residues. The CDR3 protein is CASSQGTFDPLHF. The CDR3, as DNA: TGTGCCAGCAGCCAAGGAACCTTTGATCCCCTCCACTTT.

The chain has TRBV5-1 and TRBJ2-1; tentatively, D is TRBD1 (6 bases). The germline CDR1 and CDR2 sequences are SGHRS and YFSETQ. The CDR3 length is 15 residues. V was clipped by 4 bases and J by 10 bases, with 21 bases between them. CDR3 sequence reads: CASSGTETRGGEQFF. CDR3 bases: TGCGCCAGCAGCGGGACGGAAACCAGGGGTGGGGAGCAGTTCTTC.

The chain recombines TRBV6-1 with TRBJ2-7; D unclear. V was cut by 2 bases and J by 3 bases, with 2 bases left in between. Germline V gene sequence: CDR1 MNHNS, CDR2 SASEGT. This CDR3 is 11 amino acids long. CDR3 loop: CASSEFYEQYF. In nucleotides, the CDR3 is TGTGCCAGCAGTGAATTCTACGAGCAGTACTTC.

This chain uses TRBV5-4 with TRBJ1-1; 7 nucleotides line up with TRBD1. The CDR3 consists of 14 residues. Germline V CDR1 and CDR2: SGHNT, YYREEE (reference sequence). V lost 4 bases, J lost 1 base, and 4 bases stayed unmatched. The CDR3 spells CASSRTGRNTEAFF. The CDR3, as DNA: TGTGCCAGCAGCAGGACAGGTAGGAACACTGAAGCTTTCTTT. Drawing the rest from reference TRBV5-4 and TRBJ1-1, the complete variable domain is ETGVTQSPTHLIKTRGQQVTLRCSSQSGHNTVSWYQQALGQGPQFIFQYYREEENGRGNFPPRFSGLQFPNYSSELNVNALELDDSALYLCASSRTGRNTEAFFGQGTRLTVV.

The CDR3 region is CASSSGQGETQYF. The CDR3 DNA is TGTGCCAGCAGTTCGGGACAGGGAGAGACCCAGTACTTC. V usage is TRBV28 and J usage is TRBJ2-5, with 9 bases lining up with TRBD1. CDR1 and CDR2 from the germline V gene are MDHEN and SYDVKM. The CDR3 extends over 13 amino acids. With 4 bases clipped from V and 4 bases from J, the junction kept 1 base outside the gene matches.

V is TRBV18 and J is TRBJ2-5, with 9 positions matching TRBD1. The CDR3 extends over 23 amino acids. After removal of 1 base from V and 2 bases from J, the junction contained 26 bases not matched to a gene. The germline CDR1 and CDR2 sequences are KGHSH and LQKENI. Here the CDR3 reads CASSPRVTGGLFSRTAQQETQYF. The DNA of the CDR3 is TGTGCCAGCTCACCACGAGTTACAGGGGGCTTATTTTCGAGGACGGCGCAACAAGAGACCCAGTACTTC.

CDR3 in amino acids: CATSREMGDLFF. The CDR3 bases are TGTGCCACCAGCAGAGAGATGGGGGATTTGTTTTTT. This rearrangement joins TRBV15 to TRBJ1-4, with D possibly matching TRBD1 (5 bases). The CDR3 contains 12 residues. Germline-derived CDR1 and CDR2 are LNHNV and YYDKDF (reference sequence). V lost 0 bases and J lost 15, with 11 bases in between.

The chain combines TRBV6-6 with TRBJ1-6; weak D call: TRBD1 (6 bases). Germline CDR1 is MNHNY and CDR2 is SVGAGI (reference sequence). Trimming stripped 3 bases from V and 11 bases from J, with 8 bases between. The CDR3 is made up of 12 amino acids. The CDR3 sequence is CASSYRGAPLHF. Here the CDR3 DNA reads TGTGCCAGCAGTTATAGGGGGGCACCCCTCCACTTT.

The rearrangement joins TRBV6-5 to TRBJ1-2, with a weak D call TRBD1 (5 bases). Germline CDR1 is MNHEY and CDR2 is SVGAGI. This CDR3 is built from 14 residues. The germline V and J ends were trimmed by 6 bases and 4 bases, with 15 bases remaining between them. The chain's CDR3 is CASSPSIGTYGYTF. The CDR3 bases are TGTGCCAGCAGCCCAAGCATCGGGACCTATGGCTACACCTTC.

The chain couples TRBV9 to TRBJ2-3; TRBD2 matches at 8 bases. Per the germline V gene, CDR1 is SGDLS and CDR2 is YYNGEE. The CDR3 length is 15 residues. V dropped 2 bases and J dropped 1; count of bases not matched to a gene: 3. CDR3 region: CASSVISGGTDTQYF. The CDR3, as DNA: TGTGCCAGCAGCGTGATTAGCGGGGGCACAGATACGCAGTATTTT.

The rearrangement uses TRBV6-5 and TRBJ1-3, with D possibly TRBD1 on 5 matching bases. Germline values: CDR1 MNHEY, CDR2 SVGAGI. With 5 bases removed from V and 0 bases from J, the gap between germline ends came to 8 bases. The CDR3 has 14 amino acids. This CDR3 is CASSLQVSGNTIYF. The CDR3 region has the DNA TGTGCCAGCAGTCTACAGGTCTCTGGAAACACCATATATTTT.

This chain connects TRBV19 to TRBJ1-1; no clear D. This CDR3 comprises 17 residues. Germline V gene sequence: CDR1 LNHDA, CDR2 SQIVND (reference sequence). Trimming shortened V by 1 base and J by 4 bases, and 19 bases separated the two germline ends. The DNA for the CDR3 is TGTGCCAGTAGTATAGCTCCCTCTGTCGTGCGGGTCACTGAAGCTTTCTTT. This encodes CASSIAPSVVRVTEAFF.

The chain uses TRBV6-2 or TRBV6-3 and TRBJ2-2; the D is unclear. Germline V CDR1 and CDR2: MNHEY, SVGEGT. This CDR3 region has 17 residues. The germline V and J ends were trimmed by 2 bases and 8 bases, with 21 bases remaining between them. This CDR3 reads CASSYTSPSVVRGELFF. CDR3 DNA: TGTGCCAGCAGTTACACCAGCCCCTCTGTGGTGAGAGGGGAGCTGTTTTTT.

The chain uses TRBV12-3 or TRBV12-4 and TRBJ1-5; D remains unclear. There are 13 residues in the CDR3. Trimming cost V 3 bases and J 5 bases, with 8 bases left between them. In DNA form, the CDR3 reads TGTGCCAGCAGTTTTGCTGCCGATCAGCCCCAGCATTTT. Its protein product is CASSFAADQPQHF.

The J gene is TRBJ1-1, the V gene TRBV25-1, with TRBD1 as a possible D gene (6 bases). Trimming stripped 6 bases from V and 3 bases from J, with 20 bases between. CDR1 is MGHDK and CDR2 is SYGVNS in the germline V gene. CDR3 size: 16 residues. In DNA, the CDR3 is TGTGCCAGCAGGACCCGGGGGGCGCGCGGGTACACTGAAGCTTTCTTT. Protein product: CASRTRGARGYTEAFF.

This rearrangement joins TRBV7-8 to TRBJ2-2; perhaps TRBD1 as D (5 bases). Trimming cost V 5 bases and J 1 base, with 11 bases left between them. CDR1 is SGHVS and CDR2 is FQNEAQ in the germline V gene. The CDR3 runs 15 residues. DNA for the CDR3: TGTGCCAGCAGCCCCGTTCAGGGGAACACCGGGGAGCTGTTTTTT. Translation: CASSPVQGNTGELFF.

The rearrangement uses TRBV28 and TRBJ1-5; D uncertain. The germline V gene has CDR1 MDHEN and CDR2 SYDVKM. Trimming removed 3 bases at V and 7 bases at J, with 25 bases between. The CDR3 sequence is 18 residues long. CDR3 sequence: CASSFFPFDPKAGQPQHF. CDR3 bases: TGTGCCAGCAGTTTCTTCCCTTTCGACCCGAAGGCAGGACAGCCCCAGCATTTT. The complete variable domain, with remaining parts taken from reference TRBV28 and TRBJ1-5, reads DVKVTQSSRYLVKRTGEKVFLECVQDMDHENMFWYRQDPGLGLRLIYFSYDVKMKEKGDIPEGYSVSREKKERFSLILESASTNQTSMYLCASSFFPFDPKAGQPQHFGDGTRLSIL.

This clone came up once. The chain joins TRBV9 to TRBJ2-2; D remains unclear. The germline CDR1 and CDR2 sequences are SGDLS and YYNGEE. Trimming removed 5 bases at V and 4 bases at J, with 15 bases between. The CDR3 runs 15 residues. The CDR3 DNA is TGTGCCAGCAGTCCCCCGGGCCAGCTCACCGGGGAGCTGTTTTTT. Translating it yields CASSPPGQLTGELFF. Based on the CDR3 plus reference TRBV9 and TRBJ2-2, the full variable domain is DSGVTQTPKHLITATGQRVTLRCSPRSGDLSVYWYQQSLDQGLQFLIQYYNGEERAKGNILERFSAQQFPDLHSELNLSSLELGDSALYFCASSPPGQLTGELFFGEGSRLTVL.

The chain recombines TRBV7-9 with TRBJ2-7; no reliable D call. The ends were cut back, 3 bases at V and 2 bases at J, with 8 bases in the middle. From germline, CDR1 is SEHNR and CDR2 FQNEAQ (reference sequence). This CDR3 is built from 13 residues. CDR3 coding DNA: TGTGCCAGCAGCTTTCACAAGCCCTACGAGCAGTACTTC. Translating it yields CASSFHKPYEQYF.

CDR3 bases: TGTGCCAGCAGCTTACTTCCGGGCCGTCAAGAGACCCAGTACTTC. This encodes CASSLLPGRQETQYF. This chain joins TRBV11-1 and TRBJ2-5; D is ambiguous. The V gene lost 2 bases and the J gene lost 2 bases, with 12 bases spanning the gap. The CDR3 is made up of 15 amino acids. Per the germline V gene, CDR1 is SGHAT and CDR2 is FQDESV (reference sequence).

The CDR3 loop reads CASSSGRGTEAFF. CDR3 in DNA: TGTGCCAGCAGCTCGGGGCGGGGCACTGAAGCTTTCTTT. The J gene is TRBJ1-1, the V gene TRBV7-3; D might be TRBD1 (5 bases). Germline CDR1 SGHTA, CDR2 FQGTGA. The CDR3 is made up of 13 amino acids. V lost 4 bases to trimming and J lost 4 bases, with 10 bases between them. Using reference TRBV7-3 and TRBJ1-1 for the parts outside the CDR3, the full variable domain is GAGVSQTPSNKVTEKGKYVELRCDPISGHTALYWYRQSLGQGPEFLIYFQGTGAADDSGLPNDRFFAVRPEGSVSTLKIQRTERGDSAVYLCASSSGRGTEAFFGQGTRLTVV.

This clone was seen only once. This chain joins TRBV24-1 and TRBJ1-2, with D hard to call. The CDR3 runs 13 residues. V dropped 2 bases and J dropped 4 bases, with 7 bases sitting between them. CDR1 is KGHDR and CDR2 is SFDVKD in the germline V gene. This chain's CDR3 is CATSDYSAYGYTF. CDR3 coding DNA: TGTGCCACCAGTGATTATTCCGCCTATGGCTACACCTTC.

The CDR3 DNA is TGTGCCAGCGCCGCGGTAACTGGAAACACCATATATTTT. The encoded protein is CASAAVTGNTIYF. This sequence joins TRBV5-6 and TRBJ1-3; D unresolved. This CDR3 spans 13 amino acids. Between the trimmed V and J ends, which lost 7 bases and 2 bases, there was a span of 10 bases. Germline-derived CDR1 and CDR2 are SGHDT and YYEEEE. Full variable domain (outside the CDR3, taken from reference TRBV5-6 and TRBJ1-3): DAGVTQSPTHLIKTRGQQVTLRCSPKSGHDTVSWYQQALGQGPQFIFQYYEEEERQRGNFPDRFSGHQFPNYSSELNVNALLLGDSALYLCASAAVTGNTIYFGEGSWLTVV.

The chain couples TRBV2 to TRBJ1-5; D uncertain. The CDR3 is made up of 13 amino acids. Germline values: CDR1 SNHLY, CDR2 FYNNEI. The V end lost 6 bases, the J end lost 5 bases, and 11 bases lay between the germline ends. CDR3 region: CASSSSGDQPQHF. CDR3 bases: TGTGCCAGCAGCAGCTCGGGAGATCAGCCCCAGCATTTT.